Described below is a single T cell receptor beta chain sequence and its context. This clonotype was seen repeatedly, ten times or more. Its antigen is unknown. Base qualities were left out, and no much larger clone turns up one base away. The data were taken from a study of T cells in Graves' hyperthyroidism and ophthalmopathy (dated by TCRdb to the late 2010s). Notes on the research overall: Peripheral blood was sampled at the time of initial diagnosis, prior to any treatment. To identify distinguishing TCR V-J signatures, a discovery cohort of about 95 patients was used, comprising 40 to 45 with Graves' ophthalmopathy and some 60 with stable Graves' hyperthyroidism. Whether ophthalmopathy could be predicted prospectively was tested in an independent validation cohort made up of roughly 19 hyperthyroidism patients plus 17 patients who later progressed to ophthalmopathy. The approximately 100 discovery patients were randomly divided into training and test sets at a 7:3 ratio. In roughly six Graves' hyperthyroidism patients, the study also compared T-cell repertoires from thyroid tissue with T-cell repertoires from blood. Following sampling, methimazole starting at 30 mg daily was given to hyperthyroidism patients, and high-dose intravenous methylprednisolone was given to ophthalmopathy patients. TCR Vbeta CDR3 sequencing of approximately 140 peripheral blood samples (approximately 44 ophthalmopathy, about 75 hyperthyroidism and some 17 progressor patients) is reported in the paper. Broad study findings and their caveats: Most expanded thyroid clonotypes (frequency above 0.001) were also detected in blood, suggesting blood repertoires may reflect thyroid immune responses. A model built on a 13 V-J signature distinguished ophthalmopathy from stable hyperthyroidism, reaching about 88% sensitivity and about 81% specificity in cross-validation and 80%/75% in testing. Sample size was not statistically predetermined, and investigators were not blinded to group allocation. In validation, progression to ophthalmopathy was predicted by the model with 70.59% sensitivity and 72.22% specificity, a median of approximately 6.5 months before onset.

The TCR beta CDR3 regions were amplified from the RNA transcripts. The TCR CDR3 was subjected to a first round of RT-PCR using the HTBI primer set and the Qiagen OneStep RT-PCR kit. Libraries were constructed in a second round of multiplex PCR, after which size selection and purification were carried out. Sequencing of the libraries was done on an Illumina HiSeq2000 using paired-end 100 bp reads. Under the source paper's analysis protocol: Raw data were processed with SOAPnuke, discarding reads with adapters, uncalled bases, mean Phred below 15, or no exact constant-primer or identifier match. COPE v1.2.5 was used to merge high-quality paired reads, and clonotypes were defined as unique nucleotide sequences. Clonotypes were aligned to IMGT TRBV, TRBD and TRBJ reference segments using MiTCR v1.1. The analysis was restricted to V-J combinations with a frequency above 0.0001, which together covered roughly 99% of the repertoires. The TCS score was defined as F50 (clonal expansion) divided by E x V (chaos), with BLOSUM62-based TCRdist calculated between CDR3 peptides within each V-J. Welch's t-statistics and random forest reduced 514 V-J features to 10 to 15, which were used in a naive Bayes classifier (R e1071). TCRdb ran its own pipeline on the public reads, namely fastp trimming at Q25 and MiXCR clone calling, and kept in-frame beta chains. All rows with the same CDR3 protein become a single entry with the most common DNA and genes. For this entry, the V and J calls and clone size follow TCRdb and not the study's own pipeline. For this sample there are fewer than 600,000 distinct CDR3 sequences; roughly 14% appear just once. The ten largest clones take up less than 20% of the sample.

Stable Graves' hyperthyroidism was defined as no progression to ophthalmopathy during 18 months of follow-up. Hyperthyroidism patients were aged 18 to 65 years and newly diagnosed, with disease duration of less than 2 months. Any patient with an uncontrolled infection, another autoimmune disease, pregnancy or lactation was excluded. Diagnoses were established on the basis of clinical symptoms, serum thyroxine and TRAb, thyroid ultrasound, and orbital computed tomography. PBMCs were isolated from 7.5 to 10 ml of fresh peripheral blood by Ficoll-Paque density gradient centrifugation. Total RNA was extracted with Trizol reagent, and quality was checked on an Agilent 2100 Bioanalyzer. The CDR3 covers 15 residues, taking in both the cysteine and the phenylalanine. CDR3 DNA only is kept here, 45 bases in frame from base 1. V is pruned by 5 bases and J by 0 bases, leaving 4 bases of the junction without a gene match. The germline V gene (reference sequence) provides CDR1 MNHEY and CDR2 SMNVEV.

The TCR sequence derives from a woman between 18 and 29 years old with Graves' hyperthyroidism. The chain couples TRBV27 to TRBJ1-5, and 7 junctional nucleotides match TRBD1. Sequenced sample: blood. CDR3 loop: CASSEQGFSNQPQHF. In nucleotides, the sequence is TGTGCCAGCAGTGAACAGGGGTTTAGCAATCAGCCCCAGCATTTT.